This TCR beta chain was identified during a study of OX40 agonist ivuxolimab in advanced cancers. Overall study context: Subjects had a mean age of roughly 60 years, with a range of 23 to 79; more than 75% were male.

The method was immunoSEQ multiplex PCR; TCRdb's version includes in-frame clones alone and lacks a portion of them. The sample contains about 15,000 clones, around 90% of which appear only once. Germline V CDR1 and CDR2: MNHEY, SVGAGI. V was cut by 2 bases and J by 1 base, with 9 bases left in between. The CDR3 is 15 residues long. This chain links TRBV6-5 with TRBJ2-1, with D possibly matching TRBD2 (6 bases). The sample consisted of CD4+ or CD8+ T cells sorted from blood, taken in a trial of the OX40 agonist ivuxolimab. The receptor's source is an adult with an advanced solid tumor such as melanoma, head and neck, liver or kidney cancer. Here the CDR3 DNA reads TGTGCCAGCAGTTACGTCGGGAGATCCTACAATGAGCAGTTCTTC. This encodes CASSYVGRSYNEQFF.